The following is a T cell receptor beta chain sequence with its context. No antigen is known for it. The sample belongs to a study of T cell responses to AZD1222 COVID-19 vaccine. Overall study: Doses given second, at about 4 or about 12 weeks, were pooled.

The V end lost 2 bases, the J end lost 2 bases, and 15 bases lay between the germline ends. CDR1 is MNHEY, CDR2 SVGAGI, per germline. The length of the CDR3 is 16 residues. Study-level results: Seropositive AZD1222 recipients at baseline numbered only five or six. Spike-wide coverage was observed for vaccine-associated CD4 TCRs, with dominant responses at 160-218 and 743-854. Donors skewed white British and female; clonal diversity was possibly underestimated.

Sequencing was performed with immunoSEQ multiplex PCR; in TCRdb, only in-frame clones are kept and a portion is missing. The sample contains approximately 100,000 clones, around nine tenths of which appear only once. The chain combines TRBV6-5 with TRBJ2-5; D is uncertain. This TCR was sampled from an adult in good health. The material sequenced was peripheral blood, taken on day 0 of AZD1222 vaccination. The CDR3 DNA sequence: TGTGCCAGCAGTTACCCCCCTGATGGGCCACAAGAGACCCAGTACTTC. It encodes CASSYPPDGPQETQYF.